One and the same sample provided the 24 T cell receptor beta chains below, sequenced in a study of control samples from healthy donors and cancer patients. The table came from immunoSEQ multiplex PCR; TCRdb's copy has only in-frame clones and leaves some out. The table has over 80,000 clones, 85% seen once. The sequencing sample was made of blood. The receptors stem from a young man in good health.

CDR3 sequence (DNA): TGTGCCAGCACCGGGACAGCCTACGAGCAGTACTTC. Amino acid sequence: CASTGTAYEQYF. The chain recombines TRBV6-5 with TRBJ2-7, with 7 bases matching TRBD1. After removal of 7 bases from V and 2 bases from J, the junction contained 2 bases not matched to a gene. The CDR3 length is 12 residues. Germline CDR1 is MNHEY and CDR2 is SVGAGI.

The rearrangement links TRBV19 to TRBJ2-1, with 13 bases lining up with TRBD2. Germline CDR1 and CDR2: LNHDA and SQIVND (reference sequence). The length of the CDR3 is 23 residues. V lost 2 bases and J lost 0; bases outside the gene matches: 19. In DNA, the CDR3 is TGTGCCAGTAGTATAATATCAACAGGGGAGGGACTAGCGGGGTTTAGCTCCTACAATGAGCAGTTCTTC. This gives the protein CASSIISTGEGLAGFSSYNEQFF.

The CDR3 reads CASSLDWRDGYTF. The CDR3 bases are TGTGCCAGCAGTTTAGACTGGAGGGATGGCTACACCTTC. The J gene is TRBJ1-2, the V gene TRBV6-5; no clear D gene. The CDR3 has 13 amino acids. The germline CDR1 and CDR2 sequences are MNHEY and SVGAGI. Trimming took 4 bases from V and 6 from J, leaving 12 bases between them.

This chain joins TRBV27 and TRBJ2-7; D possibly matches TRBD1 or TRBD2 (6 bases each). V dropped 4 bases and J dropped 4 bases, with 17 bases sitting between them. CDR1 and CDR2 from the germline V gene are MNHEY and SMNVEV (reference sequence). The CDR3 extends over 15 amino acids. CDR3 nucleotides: TGTGCCAGCAGTTCCGCCGGACGGGGGCCGTACGAGCAGTACTTC. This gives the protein CASSSAGRGPYEQYF.

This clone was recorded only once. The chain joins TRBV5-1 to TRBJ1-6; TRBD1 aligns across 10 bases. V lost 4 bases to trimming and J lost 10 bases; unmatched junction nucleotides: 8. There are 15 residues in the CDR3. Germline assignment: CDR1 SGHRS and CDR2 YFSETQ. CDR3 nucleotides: TGCGCCAGCAGCCTTCGGACAGGGGGGGGCTCACCCCTCCACTTT. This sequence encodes CASSLRTGGGSPLHF.

The CDR3 coding sequence is TGTGCCACCAGTGGCGCCCGGGACAGGGTTCGGCAGCCCCAGCATTTT. This sequence encodes CATSGARDRVRQPQHF. V is TRBV24-1 and J is TRBJ1-5; 9 bases fit TRBD1. The CDR3 spans 16 residues. With V trimmed by 5 bases and J by 7 bases, 11 bases remained unmatched. Germline assignment: CDR1 KGHDR and CDR2 SFDVKD.

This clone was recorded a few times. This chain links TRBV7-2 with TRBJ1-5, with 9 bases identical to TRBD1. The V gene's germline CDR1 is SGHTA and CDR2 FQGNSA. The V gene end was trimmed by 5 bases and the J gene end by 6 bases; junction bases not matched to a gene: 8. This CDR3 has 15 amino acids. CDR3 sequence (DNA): TGTGCCAGCAGCGCCGGGACAGGGTATCCTCAGCCCCAGCATTTT. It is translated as CASSAGTGYPQPQHF.

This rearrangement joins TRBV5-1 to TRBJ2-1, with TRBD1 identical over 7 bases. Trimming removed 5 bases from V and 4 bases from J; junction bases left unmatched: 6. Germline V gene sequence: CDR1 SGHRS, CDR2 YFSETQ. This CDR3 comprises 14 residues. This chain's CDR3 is CASSQGVQYNEQFF. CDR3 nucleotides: TGCGCCAGCAGTCAGGGGGTTCAATACAATGAGCAGTTCTTC.

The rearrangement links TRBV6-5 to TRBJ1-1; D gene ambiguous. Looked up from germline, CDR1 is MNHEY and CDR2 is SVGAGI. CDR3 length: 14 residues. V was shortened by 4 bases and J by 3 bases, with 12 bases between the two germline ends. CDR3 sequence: CASSSSIYYTEAFF. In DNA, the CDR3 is TGTGCCAGCAGTTCCAGCATCTATTACACTGAAGCTTTCTTT.

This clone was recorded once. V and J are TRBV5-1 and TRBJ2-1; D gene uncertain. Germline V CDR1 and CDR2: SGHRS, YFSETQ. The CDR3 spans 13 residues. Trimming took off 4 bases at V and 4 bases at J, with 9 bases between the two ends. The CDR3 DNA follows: TGCGCCAGCAGCCCGCCAGCTTACAATGAGCAGTTCTTC. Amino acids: CASSPPAYNEQFF.

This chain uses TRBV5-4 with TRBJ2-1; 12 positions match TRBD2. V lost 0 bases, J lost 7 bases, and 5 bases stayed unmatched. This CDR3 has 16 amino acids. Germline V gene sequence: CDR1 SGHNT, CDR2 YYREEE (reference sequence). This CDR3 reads CASSLGGLAGRNEQFF. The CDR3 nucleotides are TGTGCCAGCAGCTTGGGAGGACTAGCGGGGAGGAATGAGCAGTTCTTC.

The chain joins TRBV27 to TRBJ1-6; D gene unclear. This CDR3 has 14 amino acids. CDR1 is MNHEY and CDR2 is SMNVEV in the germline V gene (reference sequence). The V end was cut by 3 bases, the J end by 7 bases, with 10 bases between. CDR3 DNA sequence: TGTGCCAGCAGTTTGGAGGGTAACAATTCACCCCTCCACTTT. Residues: CASSLEGNNSPLHF.

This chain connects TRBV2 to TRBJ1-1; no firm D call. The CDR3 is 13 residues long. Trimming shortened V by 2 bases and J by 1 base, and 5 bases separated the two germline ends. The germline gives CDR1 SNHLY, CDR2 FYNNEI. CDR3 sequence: CASSERENTEAFF. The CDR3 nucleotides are TGTGCCAGCAGTGAAAGAGAGAACACTGAAGCTTTCTTT.

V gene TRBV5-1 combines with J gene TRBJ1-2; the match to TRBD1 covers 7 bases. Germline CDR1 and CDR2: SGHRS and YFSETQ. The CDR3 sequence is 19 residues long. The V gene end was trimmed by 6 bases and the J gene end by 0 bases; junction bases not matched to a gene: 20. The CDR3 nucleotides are TGCGCCAGCACCACTGGTGGAGGGGGCCCTATTGCGACTAACTATGGCTACACCTTC. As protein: CASTTGGGGPIATNYGYTF.

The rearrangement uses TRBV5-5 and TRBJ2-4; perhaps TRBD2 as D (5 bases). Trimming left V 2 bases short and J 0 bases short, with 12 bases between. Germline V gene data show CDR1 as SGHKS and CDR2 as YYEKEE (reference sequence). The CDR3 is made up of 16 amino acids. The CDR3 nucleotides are TGTGCCAGCAGCTTAGGGCCCGGGGAAGCCAAAAACATTCAGTACTTC. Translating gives CASSLGPGEAKNIQYF.

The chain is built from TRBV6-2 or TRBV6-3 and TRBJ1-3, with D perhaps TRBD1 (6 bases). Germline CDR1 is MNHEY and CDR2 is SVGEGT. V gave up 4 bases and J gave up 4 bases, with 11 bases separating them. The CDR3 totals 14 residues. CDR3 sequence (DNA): TGTGCCAGCAGTTGGACAGCAAACGGAAACACCATATATTTT. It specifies CASSWTANGNTIYF.

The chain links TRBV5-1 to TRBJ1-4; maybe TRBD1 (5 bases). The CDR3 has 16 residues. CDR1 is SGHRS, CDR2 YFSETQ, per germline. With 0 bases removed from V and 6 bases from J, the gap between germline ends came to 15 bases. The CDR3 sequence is CASSLVGEGGHEKLFF. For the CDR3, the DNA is TGCGCCAGCAGCTTGGTGGGGGAAGGAGGTCATGAAAAACTGTTTTTT.

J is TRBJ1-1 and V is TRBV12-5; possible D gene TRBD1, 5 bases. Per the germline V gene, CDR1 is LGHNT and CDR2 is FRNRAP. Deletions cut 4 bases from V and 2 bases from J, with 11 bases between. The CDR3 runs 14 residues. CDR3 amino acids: CASGYGAQNTEAFF. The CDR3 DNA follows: TGTGCTAGTGGTTATGGGGCGCAAAACACTGAAGCTTTCTTT.

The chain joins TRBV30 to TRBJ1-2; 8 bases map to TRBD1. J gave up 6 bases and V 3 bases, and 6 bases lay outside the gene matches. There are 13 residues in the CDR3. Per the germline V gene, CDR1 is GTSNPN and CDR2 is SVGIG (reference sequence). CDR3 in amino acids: CAWRPRTGHGYTF. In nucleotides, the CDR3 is TGTGCCTGGAGGCCTCGGACAGGGCATGGCTACACCTTC.

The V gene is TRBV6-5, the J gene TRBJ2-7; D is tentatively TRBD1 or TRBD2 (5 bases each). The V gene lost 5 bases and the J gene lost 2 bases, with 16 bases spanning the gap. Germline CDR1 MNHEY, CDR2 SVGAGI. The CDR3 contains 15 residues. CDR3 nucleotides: TGTGCCAGCAGTACCCTCCCGGGGCGGACCTACGAGCAGTACTTC. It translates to CASSTLPGRTYEQYF.

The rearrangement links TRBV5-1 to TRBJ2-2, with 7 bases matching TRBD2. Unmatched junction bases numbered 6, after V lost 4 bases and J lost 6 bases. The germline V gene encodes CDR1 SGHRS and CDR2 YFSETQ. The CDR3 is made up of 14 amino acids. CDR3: CASSMGGYAGELFF. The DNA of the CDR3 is TGCGCCAGCAGCATGGGAGGGTACGCCGGGGAGCTGTTTTTT.

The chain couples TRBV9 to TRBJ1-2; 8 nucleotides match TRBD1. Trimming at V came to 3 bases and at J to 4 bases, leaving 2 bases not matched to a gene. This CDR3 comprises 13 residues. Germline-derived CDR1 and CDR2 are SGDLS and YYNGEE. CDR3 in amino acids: CASSGQGFYGYTF. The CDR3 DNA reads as TGTGCCAGCAGCGGACAGGGGTTCTATGGCTACACCTTC.

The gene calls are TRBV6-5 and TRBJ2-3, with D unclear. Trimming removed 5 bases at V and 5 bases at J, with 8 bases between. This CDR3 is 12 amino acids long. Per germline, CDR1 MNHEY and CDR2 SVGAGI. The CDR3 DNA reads TGTGCCAGCAGTCCAACGGGAGATACGCAGTATTTT. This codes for CASSPTGDTQYF.

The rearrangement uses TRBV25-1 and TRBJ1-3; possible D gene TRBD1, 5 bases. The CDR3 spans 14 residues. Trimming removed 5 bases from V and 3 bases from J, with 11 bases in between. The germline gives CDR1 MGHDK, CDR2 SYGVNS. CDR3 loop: CASSTGTSGNTIYF. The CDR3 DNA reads TGTGCCAGCAGTACAGGAACGAGTGGAAACACCATATATTTT.